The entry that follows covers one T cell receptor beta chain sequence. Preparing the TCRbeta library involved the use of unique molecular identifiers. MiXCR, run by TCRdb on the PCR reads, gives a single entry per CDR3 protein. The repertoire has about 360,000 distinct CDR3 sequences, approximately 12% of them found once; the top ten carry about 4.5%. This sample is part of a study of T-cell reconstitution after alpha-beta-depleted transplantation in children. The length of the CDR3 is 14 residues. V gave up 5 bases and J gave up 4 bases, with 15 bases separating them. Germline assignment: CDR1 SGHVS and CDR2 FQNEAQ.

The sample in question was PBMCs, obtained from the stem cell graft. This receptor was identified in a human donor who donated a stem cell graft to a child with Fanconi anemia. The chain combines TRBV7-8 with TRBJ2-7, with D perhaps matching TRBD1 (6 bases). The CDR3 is CASSMTGLSYEQYF. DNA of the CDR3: TGTGCCAGCAGCATGACAGGCCTCTCTTACGAGCAGTACTTC.